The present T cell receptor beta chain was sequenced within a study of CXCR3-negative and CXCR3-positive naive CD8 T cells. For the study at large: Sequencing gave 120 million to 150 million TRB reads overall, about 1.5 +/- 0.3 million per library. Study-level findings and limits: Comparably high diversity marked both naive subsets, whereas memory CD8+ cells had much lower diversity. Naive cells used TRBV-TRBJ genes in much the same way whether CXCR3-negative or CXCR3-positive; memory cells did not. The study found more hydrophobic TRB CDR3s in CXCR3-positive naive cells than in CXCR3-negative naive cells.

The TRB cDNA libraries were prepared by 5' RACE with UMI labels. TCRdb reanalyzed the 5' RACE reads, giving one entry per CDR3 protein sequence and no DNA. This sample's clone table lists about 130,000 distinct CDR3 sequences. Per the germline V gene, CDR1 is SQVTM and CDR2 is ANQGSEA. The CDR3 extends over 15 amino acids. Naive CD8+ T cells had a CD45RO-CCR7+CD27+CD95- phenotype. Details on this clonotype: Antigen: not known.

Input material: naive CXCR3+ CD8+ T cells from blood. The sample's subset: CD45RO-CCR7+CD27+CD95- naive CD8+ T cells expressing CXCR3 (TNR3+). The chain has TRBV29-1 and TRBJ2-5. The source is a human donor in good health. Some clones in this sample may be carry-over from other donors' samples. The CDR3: CSVEDQTEEQETQYF.